This T cell receptor beta chain originates from a study of cytomegalovirus exposure and HLA in healthy donors. The primer mix had 60 Vbeta and 13 Jbeta primers. Some clones are missing from TCRdb's copy, which holds only in-frame ones; the method was immunoSEQ multiplex PCR. The sample lists about 120,000 clones; around 64% were seen once. Trimming removed 2 bases from V and 3 bases from J, with 5 bases in between. CDR3 length: 13 residues. Germline assignment: CDR1 SGHDN and CDR2 FVKESK. The TCR sequence derives from a woman under 40 in good health and CMV-seronegative. The gene calls are TRBV14 and TRBJ1-5, with D unresolved. Sequenced: PBMCs. The CDR3 is CASSQTANQPQHF. The CDR3 DNA sequence: TGTGCCAGCAGCCAAACAGCCAATCAGCCCCAGCATTTT.